This TCR beta chain originates from a study of prognosis after radiotherapy for stage I lung cancer. At the level of the study: Enrollment began in the first half of 2018 and ended in early 2019; the enrolled patients had stage I non-small cell lung cancer. At a biologically effective dose of at least 100 Gy and in 3 to 5 fractions, SBRT was the radiotherapy delivered. Medically, all non-small cell lung cancer patients were deemed inoperable.

The TCR beta CDR3 region was amplified from genomic DNA, with two rounds of multiplex PCR being used for the amplification. During first-round PCR, primers specific to each TRBV and TRBJ gene were used. A single record per CDR3 protein comes from TCRdb applying MiXCR to the multiplex PCR reads. The sample has more than 25,000 distinct CDR3 sequences, 25% to 40% seen once. Germline CDR1 is WNHNN and CDR2 is SYGVQD (reference sequence). The CDR3 runs to 14 residues. V gave up 3 bases and J gave up 3 bases; unmatched junction bases: 4. The rearrangement links TRBV10-1 to TRBJ1-1; 7 bases agree with TRBD1. This sample comprised PBMCs, obtained before or after stereotactic body radiation therapy (not recorded which). This TCR derives from a donor aged 50 or older with non-small cell lung cancer. The CDR3: CASSERGRDTEAFF. Here the CDR3 DNA reads TGCGCCAGCAGTGAAAGGGGGCGAGACACTGAAGCTTTCTTT.